Listed here are 27 T cell receptor beta chains from one sample, sequenced in a study of CD8+CD57+ T cells in acquired aplastic anemia. For sequencing, patients were chosen who had shown expansion of CD8+CD57+ cells by flow cytometry. Genomic DNA provided the template from which TCR beta VDJ and CDR3 profiles were obtained. TCRdb recomputed calls from the reads with MiXCR, one row per CDR3 protein. This sample has some 170,000 distinct CDR3 sequences, with roughly 65% found just once. Sequenced: sorted CD4+, CD8+, or CD8+CD57+ T cells (not recorded which) from PBMCs. The source is a human donor with aplastic anemia.

V and J are TRBV7-9 and TRBJ2-3; D gene uncertain. The CDR3 runs 12 residues. Trimming stripped 5 bases from V and 4 bases from J, with 7 bases between. The germline gives CDR1 SEHNR, CDR2 FQNEAQ (reference sequence). The CDR3 DNA follows: TGTGCCAGCAGCCCCGTCTCAGATACGCAGTATTTT. Protein product: CASSPVSDTQYF.

As DNA, the CDR3 is TGCAGTGCTAGAGGGGGATTGACCCAGTACTTC. Its protein is CSARGGLTQYF. This chain uses TRBV20-1 with TRBJ2-5; unclear D gene. Germline CDR1 reads DFQATT; CDR2 reads SNEGSKA (reference sequence). The CDR3 has 11 residues. Trimming removed 1 base from V and 7 bases from J, with 7 bases in between.

The V gene is TRBV2, the J gene TRBJ2-2, with D tentatively TRBD2 (7 bases). Trimming took off 6 bases at V and 4 bases at J, with 15 bases between the two ends. Germline-derived CDR1 and CDR2 are SNHLY and FYNNEI. This CDR3 contains 15 residues. The CDR3 is CASRGGEGGTGELFF. CDR3 coding DNA: TGTGCCAGCAGGGGGGGGGAGGGGGGCACCGGGGAGCTGTTTTTT.

A few counts support this clonotype. V usage is TRBV20-1 and J usage is TRBJ2-1; TRBD2 matches 14 bases. CDR1 and CDR2 (germline): DFQATT, SNEGSKA (reference sequence). The CDR3 is made up of 15 amino acids. Trimming took 4 bases from V and 11 from J; bases not matched to a gene: 10. This CDR3 is CSATGLAGGGRQQFF. The CDR3 nucleotides read TGCAGTGCTACCGGACTAGCGGGGGGCGGGAGACAGCAGTTCTTC.

The chain combines TRBV5-6 with TRBJ2-7; a possible D gene is TRBD2 (7 bases). The germline gives CDR1 SGHDT, CDR2 YYEEEE. V lost 4 bases and J lost 3, with 17 bases in between. This CDR3 has 15 amino acids. The CDR3 reads CASSIGGGALYEQYF. CDR3 sequence (DNA): TGTGCCAGCAGCATCGGTGGGGGGGCCCTCTACGAGCAGTACTTC.

V and J are TRBV4-2 and TRBJ2-1, with no clear D. Looked up from germline, CDR1 is LGHNA and CDR2 is YNFKEQ. This CDR3 contains 13 residues. The V end was cut by 1 base, the J end by 5 bases, with 6 bases between. CDR3 residues: CASSQGRDNEQFF. The CDR3 DNA sequence: TGTGCCAGCAGCCAAGGCAGAGACAATGAGCAGTTCTTC.

The rearrangement joins TRBV19 to TRBJ1-5, with unresolved D. There are 14 residues in the CDR3. Germline loops: CDR1 LNHDA, CDR2 SQIVND (reference sequence). Trimming cost V 8 bases and J 0 bases, with 11 bases left between them. As DNA, the CDR3 is TGTGCCAGTCGGGCCCCTTATAGCAATCAGCCCCAGCATTTT. Its translation is CASRAPYSNQPQHF.

The V gene is TRBV6-1, the J gene TRBJ2-7; D is uncertain. Germline V CDR1 and CDR2: MNHNS, SASEGT. This CDR3 is built from 13 residues. Between the trimmed V and J ends, which lost 2 bases and 1 base, there was a span of 6 bases. The CDR3 loop is CASSEFGSYEQYF. The CDR3 bases are TGTGCCAGCAGTGAATTCGGTTCCTACGAGCAGTACTTC.

This clonotype was seen repeatedly, ten times or more. The chain couples TRBV20-1 to TRBJ2-7, with 11 nucleotides matching TRBD2. Germline lookup yields CDR1 DFQATT and CDR2 SNEGSKA (reference sequence). This CDR3 spans 16 amino acids. Germline trimming cut 0 bases from V and 2 bases from J; bases unmatched to any gene: 6. CDR3 sequence reads: CSARDASGGSPYEQYF. For the CDR3, the DNA is TGCAGTGCTAGAGATGCTAGCGGGGGGTCCCCCTACGAGCAGTACTTC.

The chain uses TRBV20-1 and TRBJ2-7; D perhaps matches TRBD1 (5 bases). The CDR3 spans 12 residues. The V gene's germline CDR1 is DFQATT and CDR2 SNEGSKA (reference sequence). The V end lost 2 bases, the J end lost 8 bases, and 13 bases lay between the germline ends. CDR3 sequence reads: CSARKQGRKQYF. CDR3 sequence (DNA): TGCAGTGCTAGAAAGCAGGGTAGGAAGCAGTACTTC.

The sample holds a few counts of this clonotype. This chain uses TRBV7-9 with TRBJ1-6, with 8 bases fitting TRBD1. Trimming cost V 5 bases and J 9 bases; bases outside gene matches: 9. The CDR3 totals 15 residues. The germline V gene encodes CDR1 SEHNR and CDR2 FQNEAQ (reference sequence). CDR3 coding DNA: TGTGCCAGCAGCCCGCGGACAGGGACTAGTTCACCCCTCCACTTT. It encodes CASSPRTGTSSPLHF.

The chain is built from TRBV5-4 and TRBJ2-5; D is undetermined. CDR3 length equals 14 residues. Germline CDR1 SGHNT, CDR2 YYREEE (reference sequence). Trimming took off 0 bases at V and 0 bases at J, with 6 bases between the two ends. Written as DNA, the CDR3 is TGTGCCAGCAGCTTGGGTGCCAACCAAGAGACCCAGTACTTC. It is translated as CASSLGANQETQYF.

V and J are TRBV12-3 or TRBV12-4 and TRBJ2-3; 9 nucleotides line up with TRBD1. This CDR3 is built from 15 residues. After removal of 5 bases from V and 1 base from J, the junction contained 4 bases not matched to a gene. For the CDR3, the DNA is TGTGCCAGCAGTGGCTGGGACAGGGGCACAGATACGCAGTATTTT. This translates into CASSGWDRGTDTQYF.

This clonotype was counted at least ten times. The chain is built from TRBV6-6 and TRBJ2-1, with D unresolved. V gave up 4 bases and J gave up 3 bases, with 4 bases separating them. The CDR3 totals 12 residues. The germline V gene encodes CDR1 MNHNY and CDR2 SVGAGI (reference sequence). CDR3 sequence reads: CASSSLYNEQFF. CDR3 coding DNA: TGTGCCAGCAGTTCCCTCTACAATGAGCAGTTCTTC.

This chain links TRBV29-1 with TRBJ2-7, with D tentatively TRBD1 (6 bases). V dropped 3 bases and J dropped 5 bases, with 8 bases sitting between them. The germline gives CDR1 SQVTM, CDR2 ANQGSEA. This CDR3 contains 11 residues. In DNA, the CDR3 is TGCAGCGTTGACAGGGGTCACGAGCAGTACTTC. Translated, it gives CSVDRGHEQYF.

A single count supports this clonotype. The rearrangement joins TRBV29-1 to TRBJ2-5; D is uncertain. Germline V CDR1 and CDR2: SQVTM, ANQGSEA. The CDR3 length is 13 residues. The germline V and J ends were trimmed by 6 bases and 1 base, with 12 bases remaining between them. For the CDR3, the DNA is TGCAGCGTCGCACCCGTGATCCAAGAGACCCAGTACTTC. It yields the protein CSVAPVIQETQYF.

This clonotype was recorded many times. CDR3 loop: CSVGEGASGYTF. In nucleotides, the CDR3 is TGCAGCGTTGGGGAGGGGGCGAGTGGCTACACCTTC. The chain is built from TRBV29-1 and TRBJ1-2; TRBD1 matches at 7 bases. CDR3 length: 12 residues. The germline gives CDR1 SQVTM, CDR2 ANQGSEA. The ends lost 4 bases at V and 7 bases at J; junction bases unmatched: 6.

A note on this clonotype: An end of the junction differs from the germline gene, which may be a read error. This chain uses TRBV20-1 with TRBJ1-2; D gene ambiguous. Germline assignment: CDR1 DFQATT and CDR2 SNEGSKA (reference sequence). The CDR3 extends over 13 amino acids. CDR3 region: CSARGMAVYGYTF. In DNA, the CDR3 is TGCAGTGCCAGAGGAATGGCGGTCTATGGCTACACCTTC.

About this clonotype itself: One end of the junction does not line up with germline, which may come from a read error. The chain combines TRBV19 with TRBJ2-5; D not resolved. This CDR3 is 13 amino acids long. Germline assignment: CDR1 LNHDA and CDR2 SQIVND (reference sequence). CDR3 sequence: CSSSRSPEETQYF. The CDR3 DNA sequence: TGTTCCAGTAGTAGGAGCCCTGAAGAGACCCAGTACTTC.

V usage is TRBV3-1 and J usage is TRBJ2-7; possible D gene TRBD1, 6 bases. The CDR3 is made up of 13 amino acids. Germline assignment: CDR1 LGHDT and CDR2 YNNKEL (reference sequence). Between the trimmed V and J ends, which lost 3 bases and 6 bases, there was a span of 12 bases. The CDR3 reads CASSQGRGFEQYF. CDR3 DNA sequence: TGTGCCAGCAGCCAGGGCAGGGGTTTCGAGCAGTACTTC.

This clonotype was observed a few times. It may be a read error: a sequence one base away is much more abundant. This chain joins TRBV29-1 and TRBJ1-3; D not certain. The CDR3 spans 12 residues. CDR1 and CDR2 (germline): SQVTM, ANQGSEA. CDR3 loop: CSVPLSGNTMYF. CDR3 coding DNA: TGCAGCGTTCCTTTGTCCGGAAACACCATGTATTTT.

The J gene is TRBJ2-4, the V gene TRBV5-1; the match to TRBD1 covers 7 bases. Germline-derived CDR1 and CDR2 are SGHRS and YFSETQ. Trimming at V came to 0 bases and at J to 9 bases, leaving 9 bases not matched to a gene. The CDR3 consists of 15 residues. The CDR3 DNA is TGCGCCAGCAGCTTGGGGCAGGGGGACGGTGTCATTCAGTACTTC. It translates to CASSLGQGDGVIQYF.

This chain joins TRBV5-1 and TRBJ2-7; 7 nucleotides align to TRBD2. The trim removed 6 bases at V and 0 bases at J, leaving 6 bases unmatched. Germline CDR1 and CDR2: SGHRS and YFSETQ. This CDR3 has 14 residues. The DNA for the CDR3 is TGCGCCAGCAACCCGGGGGGTTCCTCCTACGAGCAGTACTTC. It encodes CASNPGGSSYEQYF.

This clonotype was counted ten times or more. This sequence joins TRBV2 and TRBJ2-7, with D perhaps matching TRBD1 (6 bases). CDR3 length equals 15 residues. V was shortened by 4 bases and J by 2 bases, with 15 bases between the two germline ends. CDR1 and CDR2 (germline): SNHLY, FYNNEI. CDR3 coding DNA: TGTGCCAGCAGTGGAGACAGGCCCTTTACCTACGAGCAGTACTTC. It codes for CASSGDRPFTYEQYF.

V is TRBV2 and J is TRBJ2-1, with D maybe TRBD2 (5 bases). This CDR3 is built from 12 residues. The germline V gene encodes CDR1 SNHLY and CDR2 FYNNEI. Here the CDR3 reads CTVRGAYNEQFF. As DNA, the CDR3 is TGTACGGTACGGGGAGCTTACAATGAGCAGTTCTTC. The variable domain in full, completed from reference TRBV2 and TRBJ2-1, reads EPEVTQTPSHQVTQMGQEVILRCVPISNHLYFYWYRQILGQKVEFLVSFYNNEISEKSEIFDDQFSVERPDGSNFTLKIRSTKLEDSAMYFCTVRGAYNEQFFGPGTRLTVL.

Regarding this clonotype: Given a much more abundant clone one base away, this may be a read error. The CDR3 sequence: CASSLTGVDHEQYF. As DNA, the CDR3 is TGTGCCAGCAGCTTGACGGGAGTGGACCACGAGCAGTACTTC. This chain uses TRBV7-9 with TRBJ2-7; tentative D call: TRBD2 (6 bases). Germline V gene lookup returns CDR1 SEHNR and CDR2 FQNEAQ (reference sequence). Trimming took off 3 bases at V and 5 bases at J, with 14 bases between the two ends. The CDR3 contains 14 residues.

This clonotype was observed once. V usage is TRBV5-1 and J usage is TRBJ2-7; 11 bases align to TRBD2. CDR3 length equals 15 residues. J was trimmed by 7 bases and V by 4 bases; bases with no gene match: 10. Per germline, CDR1 SGHRS and CDR2 YFSETQ. The CDR3 nucleotides are TGCGCCAGCAGCCTTAGCGGGAGGGCCGAGACAGAGCAGTACTTC. Its translation: CASSLSGRAETEQYF.